This TCR beta chain was documented in a study of blood T cell repertoires in COVID-19. Study information: Whether acute or convalescent, the COVID-19 samples came from the United States, Italy and Spain. Sources were T cells, B-cell-depleted T cells, or PBMCs; the material itself was cDNA or gDNA.

The length of the CDR3 is 19 residues. Authors' analysis steps: Nucleated cell number was recorded as an estimate derived from reference gene primer amplification. Here immunoSEQ multiplex PCR was the method, and the copy in TCRdb shows in-frame clones only, minus some. That table gives V, J and clone size, and the DNA gave D and trimming. This sample has under 120,000 clones, with 80% to 90% found just once. Specimen: peripheral blood. This chain connects TRBV21-1 to TRBJ2-3; the DNA was not used to check the table's D call, TRBD2. TRBV21-1 constitutes a pseudogene. This receptor was obtained from a woman at least 80 years old with acute or convalescent COVID-19. The CDR3 loop reads CASSTGGLAGVQGTDTQYF. In nucleotides, the CDR3 is TGTGCCAGCAGCACAGGTGGACTAGCGGGGGTCCAGGGCACAGATACGCAGTATTTT.